The 27 T cell receptor beta chains in this list originate from one sample, sequenced in a study of blood T cell repertoires in COVID-19. Sequencing was performed with immunoSEQ multiplex PCR; in TCRdb, only in-frame clones are kept and a portion is missing. The table lists roughly 180,000 clones, around 82% of them singletons, with approximately 1.2% in the top ten. Sequenced sample: peripheral blood. All receptors come from a man aged 60-69 years who had recovered from COVID-19.

The chain joins TRBV30 to TRBJ1-1; D perhaps matches TRBD1 (6 bases). The germline gives CDR1 GTSNPN, CDR2 SVGIG (reference sequence). V lost 2 bases, J lost 11 bases, and 24 bases lay in between. The CDR3 length is 15 residues. CDR3 residues: CAWSITQGGESKAFF. DNA of the CDR3: TGTGCCTGGAGTATAACACAAGGGGGAGAGAGTAAGGCTTTCTTT.

This chain connects TRBV2 to TRBJ1-1, with D perhaps TRBD1 (5 bases). Looked up from germline, CDR1 is SNHLY and CDR2 is FYNNEI. The CDR3 length is 14 residues. The germline V and J ends were trimmed by 8 bases and 3 bases, with 16 bases remaining between them. CDR3 loop: CASSPIGEDTEAFF. As DNA, the CDR3 is TGTGCCAGCTCCCCTATAGGGGAAGACACTGAAGCTTTCTTT. Complete variable domain (other parts from reference TRBV2 and TRBJ1-1): EPEVTQTPSHQVTQMGQEVILRCVPISNHLYFYWYRQILGQKVEFLVSFYNNEISEKSEIFDDQFSVERPDGSNFTLKIRSTKLEDSAMYFCASSPIGEDTEAFFGQGTRLTVV.

CDR3 protein: CASSLRQGGTGELFF. CDR3 coding DNA: TGTGCCAGCAGCCTTAGACAGGGCGGGACCGGGGAGCTGTTTTTT. The rearrangement links TRBV7-2 to TRBJ2-2; 7 bases line up with TRBD1. With V trimmed by 5 bases and J by 5 bases, 8 bases remained unmatched. Germline CDR1 reads SGHTA; CDR2 reads FQGNSA. The CDR3 extends over 15 amino acids.

V gene TRBV11-2 combines with J gene TRBJ1-2; D might be TRBD1 (5 bases). The ends were cut back, 3 bases at V and 3 bases at J, with 8 bases in the middle. This CDR3 region has 13 residues. CDR1 is SGHAT and CDR2 is FQNNGV in the germline V gene. The CDR3 nucleotides are TGTGCCAGCAGCTTGGGGGGATACTATGGCTACACCTTC. This codes for CASSLGGYYGYTF.

The genes are TRBV19 and TRBJ1-2, with a possible D match to TRBD1 (6 bases). Trimming stripped 5 bases from V and 7 bases from J, with 14 bases between. From germline, CDR1 is LNHDA and CDR2 SQIVND (reference sequence). The CDR3 is 13 amino acids. Here the CDR3 DNA reads TGTGCCAGTAGTCCTACGCCAGGGGTTGGCTACACCTTC. Its translation: CASSPTPGVGYTF.

This chain joins TRBV9 and TRBJ1-1, with 12 bases identical to TRBD1. Germline V lookup: CDR1 SGDLS, CDR2 YYNGEE. The CDR3 contains 16 residues. Trimming at V came to 2 bases and at J to 4 bases, leaving 6 bases not matched to a gene. The DNA for the CDR3 is TGTGCCAGCAGCGTCACCGGGACAGGGGGCTCCACTGAAGCTTTCTTT. This translates into CASSVTGTGGSTEAFF.

The chain recombines TRBV9 with TRBJ2-3, with D tentatively TRBD2 (6 bases). This CDR3 has 13 residues. Germline CDR1 reads SGDLS; CDR2 reads YYNGEE. Trimming removed 6 bases at V and 2 bases at J, with 10 bases between. The DNA of the CDR3 is TGTGCCAGCACCAGGGAGGTCACAGATACGCAGTATTTT. Protein product: CASTREVTDTQYF.

V is TRBV6-5 and J is TRBJ1-3; no clear D gene. This CDR3 comprises 16 residues. Germline V gene data show CDR1 as MNHEY and CDR2 as SVGAGI. V was shortened by 2 bases and J by 0 bases, with 11 bases between the two germline ends. The CDR3 nucleotides are TGTGCCAGCAGTTACGACGGGGTTGGCTCTGGAAACACCATATATTTT. Translated: CASSYDGVGSGNTIYF.

The chain employs TRBV7-2 and TRBJ1-2; tentatively, D is TRBD1 (6 bases). Germline CDR1 and CDR2: SGHTA and FQGNSA. The V end was cut by 1 base, the J end by 7 bases, with 19 bases between. This CDR3 is 16 amino acids long. The CDR3 DNA follows: TGTGCCAGCAGCTTAGTAGGGGGGGGCCTCGAGTCTGGCTACACCTTC. Translated: CASSLVGGGLESGYTF.

CDR3 in DNA: TGTGCCAGCGGGGGGAGCGAGTTTTTCAGCGGCTACACCTTC. It codes for CASGGSEFFSGYTF. The chain has TRBV27 and TRBJ1-2, with D possibly matching TRBD1 (5 bases). In germline, CDR1 is MNHEY, CDR2 SMNVEV (reference sequence). The CDR3 extends over 14 amino acids. Trimming shortened V by 8 bases and J by 8 bases, and 21 bases separated the two germline ends.

The J gene is TRBJ2-7, the V gene TRBV3-1 (or the pseudogene TRBV3-2); D is undetermined. Trimming cost V 6 bases and J 6 bases, with 15 bases left between them. Germline CDR1 LGHDT, CDR2 YNNKEL (reference sequence). The CDR3 consists of 13 residues. The CDR3 sequence is CASSAYYEAEQYF. CDR3 DNA sequence: TGTGCCAGCAGTGCCTACTACGAAGCCGAGCAGTACTTC.

This clone was detected a few times. The V and J genes are TRBV4-1 and TRBJ2-3; a possible D gene is TRBD2 (5 bases). Germline lookup yields CDR1 MGHRA and CDR2 YSYEKL. The CDR3 has 17 residues. V gave up 1 base and J gave up 4 bases, with 18 bases separating them. CDR3 DNA sequence: TGCGCCAGCAGCCAAGTCCCGGGGTTTGAGGGCCCAGATACGCAGTATTTT. It is translated as CASSQVPGFEGPDTQYF.

This clone appeared once. The chain joins TRBV3-1 (or the pseudogene TRBV3-2) to TRBJ2-4; a weak D match, TRBD1 (6 bases). The germline gives CDR1 LGHDT, CDR2 YNNKEL (reference sequence). The V and J ends lost 1 base and 0 bases respectively, with 7 bases between them. The CDR3 covers 15 residues. CDR3 sequence (DNA): TGTGCCAGCAGCCAAGGCAGGGGAGCCAAAAACATTCAGTACTTC. Translation gives CASSQGRGAKNIQYF.

V gene TRBV19 combines with J gene TRBJ2-3; D possibly corresponds to TRBD1 (6 bases). The germline CDR1 and CDR2 sequences are LNHDA and SQIVND (reference sequence). V gave up 3 bases and J gave up 6 bases, with 7 bases separating them. The CDR3 is made up of 12 amino acids. CDR3 sequence: CASSIQGDTQYF. As DNA, the CDR3 is TGTGCCAGTAGTATCCAGGGGGATACGCAGTATTTT.

The table lists this clone with a few counts. The rearrangement joins TRBV7-9 to TRBJ1-1, with D maybe TRBD1 (5 bases). This CDR3 has 15 amino acids. Per germline, CDR1 SEHNR and CDR2 FQNEAQ (reference sequence). V was pared by 1 base and J by 0 bases, with 9 bases between. CDR3 residues: CASSLGGRVNTEAFF. CDR3 sequence (DNA): TGTGCCAGCAGCTTAGGGGGGAGGGTGAACACTGAAGCTTTCTTT.

The chain is built from TRBV5-1 and TRBJ2-3, with TRBD1 as a possible D gene (5 bases). The CDR3 totals 14 residues. Deletions cut 4 bases from V and 2 bases from J, with 11 bases between. The germline V gene has CDR1 SGHRS and CDR2 YFSETQ. This chain's CDR3 is CASSHGHLTDTQYF. DNA of the CDR3: TGCGCCAGCAGCCACGGACACCTCACAGATACGCAGTATTTT.

Here the CDR3 reads CASRWDRVGNQPQHF. CDR3 DNA sequence: TGTGCCAGCAGGTGGGACAGGGTCGGCAATCAGCCCCAGCATTTT. The V call is TRBV6-5, the J call TRBJ1-5; TRBD1 aligns across 9 bases. This CDR3 spans 15 amino acids. V was pared by 6 bases and J by 2 bases, with 5 bases of the junction left unmatched. Germline V gene lookup returns CDR1 MNHEY and CDR2 SVGAGI.

This clone has only one observation. CDR3 residues: CASSSSTRGYNSPLHF. CDR3 coding DNA: TGTGCCAGCAGTTCCTCTACCAGGGGATATAATTCACCCCTCCACTTT. The V gene is TRBV27, the J gene TRBJ1-6, with TRBD1 as a possible D gene (6 bases). The CDR3 length is 16 residues. V was clipped by 4 bases and J by 4 bases, with 14 bases between them. Germline CDR1 MNHEY, CDR2 SMNVEV (reference sequence).

The genes are TRBV5-1 and TRBJ1-2, with a tentative D call TRBD1 (5 bases). This CDR3 is built from 16 residues. V was shortened by 4 bases and J by 4 bases, with 20 bases between the two germline ends. CDR1 is SGHRS and CDR2 is YFSETQ in the germline V gene. The CDR3 nucleotides read TGCGCCAGCAGCAGCTTGGGGGAGGGTAGCCCCTATGGCTACACCTTC. Translation gives CASSSLGEGSPYGYTF.

The gene calls are TRBV7-9 and TRBJ1-1; D perhaps matches TRBD1 (6 bases). Per the germline V gene, CDR1 is SEHNR and CDR2 is FQNEAQ (reference sequence). The CDR3 runs to 13 residues. V was pared by 4 bases and J by 7 bases, with 13 bases between. This CDR3 reads CASSSQGRLEAFF. CDR3 DNA sequence: TGTGCCAGCAGCTCACAGGGACGCCTTGAAGCTTTCTTT.

This chain uses TRBV3-1 (or the pseudogene TRBV3-2) with TRBJ2-7; D is possibly TRBD1 (6 bases). V was trimmed by 0 bases and J by 2 bases, leaving 14 bases between them. The germline CDR1 and CDR2 sequences are LGHDT and YNNKEL (reference sequence). This CDR3 spans 16 amino acids. This CDR3 reads CASSQDWGRQPYEQYF. Written as DNA, the CDR3 is TGTGCCAGCAGCCAAGATTGGGGGCGACAGCCCTACGAGCAGTACTTC.

This sequence joins TRBV19 and TRBJ1-1, with 8 bases identical to TRBD1. Germline V gene data show CDR1 as LNHDA and CDR2 as SQIVND (reference sequence). Losses at the gene ends were 3 bases for V and 3 bases for J; bases not matched to a gene: 12. The CDR3 length is 17 residues. This chain's CDR3 is CASSIGQGVVEDTEAFF. CDR3 DNA sequence: TGTGCCAGTAGTATCGGACAGGGCGTGGTGGAGGACACTGAAGCTTTCTTT.

This clone was observed a few times. The chain combines TRBV7-3 with TRBJ2-3; D not certain. Trimming shortened V by 5 bases and J by 1 base, and 10 bases separated the two germline ends. The CDR3 contains 14 residues. Germline CDR1 is SGHTA and CDR2 is FQGTGA. The CDR3 sequence is CASSPGRGTDTQYF. CDR3 coding DNA: TGTGCCAGCAGCCCTGGTCGGGGCACAGATACGCAGTATTTT.

This chain uses TRBV2 with TRBJ1-2; D is perhaps TRBD1 (5 bases). The CDR3 totals 14 residues. Germline-derived CDR1 and CDR2 are SNHLY and FYNNEI. V gave up 3 bases and J gave up 3 bases, with 11 bases separating them. In DNA, the CDR3 is TGTGCCAGCAGTGATCAGGGTCAGGACTATGGCTACACCTTC. Its protein product is CASSDQGQDYGYTF.

The chain couples TRBV6-2 or TRBV6-3 to TRBJ2-1, with no clear D. In germline, CDR1 is MNHEY, CDR2 SVGEGT. The CDR3 runs to 13 residues. The V and J ends lost 6 bases and 0 bases respectively, with 6 bases between them. The CDR3 reads CASSRSSYNEQFF. CDR3 coding DNA: TGTGCCAGCAGCCGGAGCTCCTACAATGAGCAGTTCTTC.

This clone was seen only a few times. The V and J genes are TRBV7-2 and TRBJ1-5; 7 bases are a match to TRBD1. Looked up from germline, CDR1 is SGHTA and CDR2 is FQGNSA. CDR3 length: 15 amino acids. The V and J ends lost 1 base and 3 bases, in that order; junction bases with no gene match: 3. CDR3 sequence (DNA): TGTGCCAGCAGCTTAGAGGGACAGAACAATCAGCCCCAGCATTTT. Translating gives CASSLEGQNNQPQHF.

The gene calls are TRBV20-1 and TRBJ2-3, with D possibly TRBD2 on 5 matching bases. The V gene's germline CDR1 is DFQATT and CDR2 SNEGSKA (reference sequence). V was cut by 6 bases and J by 1 base, with 14 bases left in between. This CDR3 spans 14 amino acids. Here the CDR3 DNA reads TGCAGTGCAAGTCGTCTGGAGGGCACAGATACGCAGTATTTT. It encodes CSASRLEGTDTQYF.